The 9 T cell receptor beta chains below were found in one sample sequenced in a study of technical replicates of blood from several donors. Clones were read by immunoSEQ multiplex PCR, and TCRdb kept only the in-frame ones, dropping some. The table has tens of thousands of clones, 80% to 95% seen once. The sample comprised T cells isolated from PBMCs. The receptors were sampled from a human donor in good health.

V usage is TRBV21-1 and J usage is TRBJ1-1. TRBV21-1 corresponds to a pseudogene. The CDR3 extends over 11 amino acids. The DNA of the CDR3 is TGTGCCAGCATCTTAGAAACTGAAGCTTTCTTT. Translating it yields CASILETEAFF.

V is TRBV28 and J is TRBJ2-1, with D perhaps TRBD2 (6 bases). The germline V gene has CDR1 MDHEN and CDR2 SYDVKM. This CDR3 spans 16 amino acids. Trimming stripped 4 bases from V and 4 bases from J, with 17 bases between. The CDR3 here is CASSWPGERLYNEQFF. The DNA of the CDR3 is TGTGCCAGCAGTTGGCCGGGAGAAAGGCTGTACAATGAGCAGTTCTTC.

The gene calls are TRBV14 and TRBJ1-2, with 7 bases matching TRBD1. Germline V gene data show CDR1 as SGHDN and CDR2 as FVKESK. The CDR3 runs 14 residues. Trimming took 2 bases from V and 5 from J; bases not matched to a gene: 5. DNA for the CDR3: TGTGCCAGCAGCCAAACGACAGGGATTTATGGCTACACCTTC. Its translation: CASSQTTGIYGYTF.

V usage is TRBV6-1 and J usage is TRBJ2-7; possible D gene TRBD2, 5 bases. Per the germline V gene, CDR1 is MNHNS and CDR2 is SASEGT. The CDR3 extends over 15 amino acids. Trimming cost V 5 bases and J 4 bases, with 18 bases left between them. The CDR3 spells CASSQSLGYVYEQYF. CDR3 DNA: TGTGCCAGCAGTCAATCACTAGGCTACGTTTACGAGCAGTACTTC.

The genes are TRBV10-3 and TRBJ1-2; 7 bases match TRBD1. The junction had 3 bases not matched to a gene; V was cut back by 3 bases and J by 5 bases. The CDR3 contains 13 residues. Germline lookup yields CDR1 ENHRY and CDR2 SYGVKD. For the CDR3, the DNA is TGTGCCATCAGTGAAGGGGGCGCATATGGCTACACCTTC. It translates to CAISEGGAYGYTF.

The chain couples TRBV7-8 to TRBJ1-2; D may be TRBD1 (5 bases). Germline-derived CDR1 and CDR2 are SGHVS and FQNEAQ. The CDR3 runs 13 residues. V was clipped by 4 bases and J by 4 bases, with 10 bases between them. The CDR3 sequence: CASSWGGGYGYTF. For the CDR3, the DNA is TGTGCCAGCAGCTGGGGGGGAGGCTATGGCTACACCTTC.

The chain employs TRBV7-9 and TRBJ2-3; 11 nucleotides match TRBD2. J was trimmed by 8 bases and V by 1 base; bases with no gene match: 8. Germline CDR1 SEHNR, CDR2 FQNEAQ (reference sequence). The CDR3 runs to 16 residues. CDR3 residues: CASSLEASSGRFTQYF. Written as DNA, the CDR3 is TGTGCCAGCAGCTTAGAGGCGTCTAGCGGGAGGTTTACGCAGTATTTT. The full variable domain, rest sourced from reference TRBV7-9 and TRBJ2-3, is DTGVSQNPRHKITKRGQNVTFRCDPISEHNRLYWYRQTLGQGPEFLTYFQNEAQLEKSRLLSDRFSAERPKGSFSTLEIQRTEQGDSAMYLCASSLEASSGRFTQYFGPGTRLTVL.

The rearrangement joins TRBV29-1 to TRBJ2-2, with D perhaps TRBD1 (6 bases). Trimming pared 6 bases from V and 6 bases from J, leaving 14 bases between. CDR1 and CDR2 from the germline V gene are SQVTM and ANQGSEA. The CDR3 runs 13 residues. CDR3 in DNA: TGCAGCGTGGTACAGGGTATCCCCGGGGAGCTGTTTTTT. Its protein product is CSVVQGIPGELFF.

The chain joins TRBV4-1 to TRBJ2-5; a weak D match, TRBD1 (5 bases). Trimming shortened V by 2 bases and J by 5 bases, and 12 bases separated the two germline ends. The CDR3 has 14 amino acids. From germline, CDR1 is MGHRA and CDR2 YSYEKL. CDR3 sequence: CASSQSVPGETQYF. In DNA form, the CDR3 reads TGCGCCAGCAGCCAATCGGTTCCAGGGGAGACCCAGTACTTC.